This passage covers 23 T cell receptor beta chains from one sample sequenced in a study of T cell repertoires in cytomegalovirus infection. These receptors have no known antigen. TCRdb fed the reads into MiXCR, producing one record per CDR3 protein. This table has 550,000 to 850,000 distinct CDR3 sequences, roughly 30% appearing once. This specimen consisted of cultured PBMCs, obtained from culture after CMV antigen stimulation. These receptors were taken from a human donor in good health (CMV status not recorded). Some clones in this sample may be carry-over from other donors' samples.

The rearrangement links TRBV18 to TRBJ1-6; maybe TRBD1 (5 bases). This CDR3 is built from 15 residues. Trimming cost V 6 bases and J 7 bases, with 16 bases left between them. In germline, CDR1 is KGHSH, CDR2 LQKENI. The CDR3 loop reads CASSGGRTPNSPLHF. The CDR3 DNA reads TGTGCCAGCTCCGGGGGAAGGACACCAAATTCACCCCTCCACTTT.

As to this clonotype: A junction end diverges from the germline sequence, so it may reflect a read error. The V call is TRBV7-6, the J call TRBJ2-1, with D perhaps TRBD2 (6 bases). The germline V gene encodes CDR1 SGHVS and CDR2 FNYEAQ. This CDR3 region has 13 residues. The CDR3 DNA reads TGTGCCAGCAGCGAATCGGACTACAATGACCAGTTCTTC. Translated, it gives CASSESDYNDQFF.

In the case of this clonotype: This may arise from a read error, as a much more abundant clone is one base away. The chain combines TRBV7-2 with TRBJ2-3, with 7 nucleotides matching TRBD1. Per germline, CDR1 SGHTA and CDR2 FQGNSA. CDR3 size: 13 residues. The V gene end was trimmed by 10 bases and the J gene end by 4 bases; junction bases not matched to a gene: 8. The CDR3 spells CANRKTGADTQYF. Written as DNA, the CDR3 is TGTGCCAACAGAAAAACAGGGGCAGATACGCAGTATTTT.

The chain carries TRBV19 and TRBJ1-2, with 8 positions matching TRBD1. CDR1 LNHDA and CDR2 SQIVND come from the germline V gene (reference sequence). V shed 10 bases and J 5 bases; nucleotides not matched to a gene: 6. This CDR3 has 12 residues. Here the CDR3 DNA reads TGTGCCACAGGGACAGGAAGTTATGGCTACACCTTC. It codes for CATGTGSYGYTF.

Remarks on this clonotype: A read error may account for a junction end that differs from germline. The chain has TRBV2 and TRBJ2-5; D ambiguous. The CDR3 contains 14 residues. The germline V gene has CDR1 SNHLY and CDR2 FYNNEI. The CDR3 bases are TGTGCCAGCAATGAAGGTCTCAGACAAGAGACCCAGTACTTC. It translates to CASNEGLRQETQYF.

The rearrangement uses TRBV20-1 and TRBJ2-7; 9 bases align to TRBD1. The germline gives CDR1 DFQATT, CDR2 SNEGSKA (reference sequence). V shed 6 bases and J 2 bases; nucleotides not matched to a gene: 5. This CDR3 has 13 amino acids. CDR3 DNA: TGCAGTGCCGACAGGGGGGGTACCTACGAGCAGTACTTC. It encodes CSADRGGTYEQYF.

This chain uses TRBV6-2 or TRBV6-3 with TRBJ2-1, with 14 bases that match TRBD2. Per the germline V gene, CDR1 is MNHEY and CDR2 is SVGEGT. The CDR3 has 19 residues. V was pared by 2 bases and J by 2 bases, with 8 bases of the junction left unmatched. CDR3 bases: TGTGCCAGCAGTTACCGCGGACTAGCGGGAGGAAAACCCTACAATGAGCAGTTCTTC. Encoded protein: CASSYRGLAGGKPYNEQFF.

In its sample, this clonotype was seen a few times. V usage is TRBV2 and J usage is TRBJ1-2, with D possibly TRBD1 on 6 matching bases. V dropped 6 bases and J dropped 0 bases, with 11 bases sitting between them. The CDR3 length is 14 residues. Germline V gene sequence: CDR1 SNHLY, CDR2 FYNNEI. The CDR3 region is CASRQGRSNYGYTF. Here the CDR3 DNA reads TGTGCCAGCAGACAGGGACGATCTAACTATGGCTACACCTTC. The full variable domain, with the rest looked up from reference TRBV2 and TRBJ1-2, is EPEVTQTPSHQVTQMGQEVILRCVPISNHLYFYWYRQILGQKVEFLVSFYNNEISEKSEIFDDQFSVERPDGSNFTLKIRSTKLEDSAMYFCASRQGRSNYGYTFGSGTRLTVV.

This chain links TRBV4-1 with TRBJ1-4; the D gene is possibly TRBD1 (6 bases). Germline V gene data show CDR1 as MGHRA and CDR2 as YSYEKL. This CDR3 has 16 amino acids. V lost 1 base, J lost 5 bases, and 14 bases lay in between. The CDR3 nucleotides are TGCGCCAGCAGCCAAGCGGGTGGGGGCGTGAATGAAAAACTGTTTTTT. Translation gives CASSQAGGGVNEKLFF.

This clonotype was observed a handful of times. The rearrangement uses TRBV19 and TRBJ1-6; maybe TRBD1 (5 bases). From germline, CDR1 is LNHDA and CDR2 SQIVND (reference sequence). V shed 8 bases and J shed 8 bases, with 13 bases lying between them. This CDR3 has 13 residues. DNA for the CDR3: TGTGCCAGTCGCCGGGGGTTTGATTCACCCCTCCACTTT. It specifies CASRRGFDSPLHF.

A word on this clonotype: One junction end disagrees with the germline gene, perhaps due to a read error. This chain uses TRBV4-1 with TRBJ2-7; 8 bases agree with TRBD1. The CDR3 is 16 amino acids. Germline-derived CDR1 and CDR2 are MGHRA and YSYEKL. The CDR3 DNA is TGCGCCAGCAGCCCGAGAGACCCAGGGGGCGCGTACGGGCAGTACTTC. It yields the protein CASSPRDPGGAYGQYF.

V and J are TRBV27 and TRBJ2-7; 14 bases align to TRBD2. The germline gives CDR1 MNHEY, CDR2 SMNVEV (reference sequence). CDR3 size: 14 residues. V gave up 8 bases and J gave up 6 bases; unmatched junction bases: 6. CDR3 sequence: CASGTSGSSGEQYF. In DNA form, the CDR3 reads TGTGCCAGCGGGACTAGCGGGAGCAGCGGCGAGCAGTACTTC.

The chain uses TRBV6-6 and TRBJ1-5; 10 nucleotides line up with TRBD1. V was pared by 5 bases and J by 7 bases, with 17 bases of the junction left unmatched. The germline V gene has CDR1 MNHNY and CDR2 SVGAGI (reference sequence). The CDR3 loop spans 18 amino acids. The CDR3 spells CASSLLSGTGEEEQPQHF. CDR3 nucleotides: TGTGCCAGCAGTCTACTCTCCGGGACAGGGGAGGAGGAACAGCCCCAGCATTTT.

The chain employs TRBV4-1 and TRBJ2-6; 7 nucleotides align to TRBD2. J was trimmed by 2 bases and V by 1 base; bases with no gene match: 5. The CDR3 has 17 amino acids. CDR1 and CDR2 from the germline V gene are MGHRA and YSYEKL. The CDR3 DNA sequence: TGCGCCAGCAGCCAAGTATCAGGGAGGGCTGGGGCCAACGTCCTGACTTTC. This translates into CASSQVSGRAGANVLTF.

The chain employs TRBV20-1 and TRBJ1-5; D not certain. Trimming shortened V by 5 bases and J by 0 bases, and 17 bases separated the two germline ends. CDR1 DFQATT and CDR2 SNEGSKA come from the germline V gene (reference sequence). This CDR3 has 16 amino acids. The CDR3 DNA follows: TGCAGTGCTGTGGCAAGTCAGTTTGATAGCAATCAGCCCCAGCATTTT. This gives the protein CSAVASQFDSNQPQHF.

A few counts support this clonotype. The chain carries TRBV5-4 and TRBJ1-2, with D possibly TRBD1 on 5 matching bases. The V and J ends lost 4 bases and 1 base respectively, with 23 bases between them. Germline lookup yields CDR1 SGHNT and CDR2 YYREEE (reference sequence). CDR3 size: 18 residues. This chain's CDR3 is CASSKSPDSTEINYGYTF. CDR3 sequence (DNA): TGTGCCAGCAGCAAAAGCCCCGACAGCACGGAGATTAACTATGGCTACACCTTC.

This clonotype was detected once. This sequence joins TRBV27 and TRBJ1-5, with a tentative D call TRBD1 (5 bases). Trimming cost V 5 bases and J 0 bases, with 14 bases left between them. The germline CDR1 and CDR2 sequences are MNHEY and SMNVEV (reference sequence). The CDR3 has 16 residues. The CDR3 DNA reads TGTGCCAGCAGTCCAGGGCCCCATGATAGCAATCAGCCCCAGCATTTT. This translates into CASSPGPHDSNQPQHF.

The chain combines TRBV7-9 with TRBJ2-7; D is perhaps TRBD2 (5 bases). This CDR3 region has 13 residues. Germline V CDR1 and CDR2: SEHNR, FQNEAQ (reference sequence). V was shortened by 5 bases and J by 0 bases, with 8 bases between the two germline ends. Written as DNA, the CDR3 is TGTGCCAGCAGCACCGGGATCTCCTACGAGCAGTACTTC. Its translation: CASSTGISYEQYF. Full variable domain (remainder filled in from reference TRBV7-9 and TRBJ2-7): DTGVSQNPRHKITKRGQNVTFRCDPISEHNRLYWYRQTLGQGPEFLTYFQNEAQLEKSRLLSDRFSAERPKGSFSTLEIQRTEQGDSAMYLCASSTGISYEQYFGPGTRLTVT.

V and J are TRBV12-3 or TRBV12-4 and TRBJ1-1; no definite D call. V was trimmed by 7 bases and J by 7 bases, leaving 10 bases between them. The CDR3 runs 11 residues. The CDR3: CASTTLFEAFF. The CDR3 DNA reads TGTGCCAGCACGACGCTTTTTGAAGCTTTCTTT.

This clonotype was detected only a few times. The chain uses TRBV20-1 and TRBJ2-3; TRBD2 agrees at 10 bases. Trimming took 0 bases from V and 11 from J; bases not matched to a gene: 14. CDR1 is DFQATT and CDR2 is SNEGSKA in the germline V gene (reference sequence). The CDR3 totals 16 residues. The CDR3 is CSARDPSGGADYGQYF. The DNA for the CDR3 is TGCAGTGCTAGAGATCCAAGCGGGGGGGCCGATTACGGGCAGTATTTT.

In this sample, this clonotype turned up once. The J gene is TRBJ1-1, the V gene TRBV2; no reliable D call. Trimming removed 3 bases from V and 11 bases from J, with 10 bases in between. The CDR3 length is 11 residues. The germline gives CDR1 SNHLY, CDR2 FYNNEI. The CDR3 is CASSDARRAFF. For the CDR3, the DNA is TGTGCCAGCAGTGACGCTCGACGGGCTTTCTTT.

The chain is built from TRBV19 and TRBJ2-1; the match to TRBD2 covers 14 bases. This CDR3 is 17 amino acids long. CDR1 is LNHDA, CDR2 SQIVND, per germline (reference sequence). The ends lost 5 bases at V and 5 bases at J; junction bases unmatched: 8. For the CDR3, the DNA is TGTGCCAGTAGTCCAGGACTAGCGGGAGGTTCCCACAATGAGCAGTTCTTC. Amino acids: CASSPGLAGGSHNEQFF.

The V and J genes are TRBV19 and TRBJ2-1; D ambiguous. CDR1 and CDR2 from the germline V gene are LNHDA and SQIVND (reference sequence). V shed 5 bases and J shed 4 bases, with 12 bases lying between them. The CDR3 spans 14 residues. For the CDR3, the DNA is TGTGCCAGTAGTCTACAGCGAAATTACAATGAGCAGTTCTTC. It specifies CASSLQRNYNEQFF. The full variable domain, its missing parts supplied by reference TRBV19 and TRBJ2-1, is DGGITQSPKYLFRKEGQNVTLSCEQNLNHDAMYWYRQDPGQGLRLIYYSQIVNDFQKGDIAEGYSVSREKKESFPLTVTSAQKNPTAFYLCASSLQRNYNEQFFGPGTRLTVL.